This T cell receptor (beta chain) comes out of a study of shared clonotypes between healthy human individuals (dated by TCRdb to 2020 to 2021). Context from the whole study: Three men and two women, aged 18 to 49 years, made up the cohort. For each donor, three plates each were used for CD4 naive and CD4 memory, two plates were used for CD8 naive, and one plate was used for CD8 memory. To increase sequencing depth and limit assay-specific biases, TCR repertoire library preparation and sequencing were carried out by different laboratories using diverse techniques. The study deeply sequenced blood TCR repertoires of about five healthy adults to estimate repertoire size and the extent of clonotype sharing between individuals. Between about 0.85 and 9.5 billion PBMCs per donor were obtained by leukapheresis.

Points the paper makes about the study in general: The small number of donors limited the genetic and exposure-history diversity represented. Incomplete sequencing was indicated by rarefaction of sorted-subset datasets, despite the large sequencing depth. Estimated clonotype richness was generally larger for naive than for memory subsets. Higher generation probabilities were observed for clonotypes shared by all four sorted-subset donors than for non-shared clonotypes. When a few donors were compared, the shared fraction of clonotypes was 5% to 6.5% for naive CD4, less than 4% for naive CD8, about 2.5% for memory CD4, and less than 0.45% for memory CD8. Pairwise subsampling indicated that sequencing depth was expected to affect the degree of clonotype sharing among donors. Sampling was limited to blood, and TCR repertoires in tissue likely differ from TCR repertoires in blood.

Using the deep immunoSEQ assay, TCR CDR3 regions were amplified from genomic DNA by multiplex PCR. Genomic DNA extracted from each cell subset was distributed evenly over all wells of several immunoSEQ 96-well plates, and each plate served as one replicate. For sorted subsets, each replicate PCR was loaded with roughly 0.2 ug genomic DNA, equivalent to 30,000 or so T cell genomes. The purified libraries were quantified using a Qubit 3.0 fluorometer, sized with a Bioanalyzer 2100, and then quantified again using the KAPA Library Quantification kit. Every immunoSEQ 96-well plate was sequenced on a separate single-read 150-cycle Illumina NextSeq 550 flow cell. For the original study's pipeline: The immunoSEQ output contained only junctional sequences without quality scores, so filtering could not match that applied to full-length reads. To assign V/J genes and CDR3, sequences were annotated using PyIR, a Python wrapper for IgBLAST v1.9, with IMGT germline references. Reads were filtered out if the reads had weak V/J assignments (E-value above 1e-6), no CDR3, stop codons, out-of-frame junctions, or ambiguous translated residues. V3J clonotypes were defined as sequences sharing an identical inferred V gene, J gene, and CDR3 amino acid sequence. Percentage overlap between repertoires was calculated by dividing the number of shared unique clonotypes by the size of the smaller repertoire. Three approaches were used to assess repertoire richness: RTK rarefaction, the Chao1 estimator, and Recon v2.1 estimates of unobserved clonotypes. Generation probabilities were computed with OLGA for all TCRbeta clonotypes obtained by the gDNA method from several donors. TCRdb re-hosts the immuneACCESS table, in-frame sequences only. Its copies lack some clones; in the studies checked, an unresolved V gene accounts for under half of them, and the cause for the rest is not known. The V and J calls and clone size were taken over from that table, and D and trimming were inferred from the DNA. A total of roughly 2,000,000 clones appear in this sample, around 96% of them only once. Less than 1.5% of the sample rests with the top ten.

Per the germline V gene, SNHLY is the CDR1 and FYNNEI is the CDR2. The CDR3 goes from the cysteine to the phenylalanine over 16 residues. Here the CDR3 DNA is all that survives: 48 bases in frame from base 1. The V end gives up 5 bases and the J end 2 bases, leaving 8 bases in the junction not matched to a gene. CD8 naive samples were CD45RO-negative cells positively selected for CCR7, giving a CD45RA+CCR7+ population that excluded TemRA cells. Donors were healthy HIV-negative adults with no recently reported acute infections or vaccinations. Only Caucasian adults living in Nashville, Tennessee, USA were represented among the donors. Blood was collected by leukapheresis, and PBMCs were isolated by Ficoll-Histopaque density gradient centrifugation and then cryopreserved in liquid nitrogen vapor phase. Purity and quantity of every magnetically sorted T cell population were checked by analytical flow cytometry. Each sorted fraction had its genomic DNA isolated and then quantified by UV absorbance on a Nanodrop 2000c.

In regard to this clone: The clone's antigen remains unknown. No much larger clonotype is one base removed from it; base qualities were not supplied.

The sequenced sample consisted of naive CD8+ T cells sorted from blood. Taken with the paper, the label for cell subset or site translates to: CD45RA+CCR7+. The chain couples TRBV2 to TRBJ2-5; TRBD2 aligns with 10 central bases. This sequence was found in a man between 18 and 29 years old in good health. The bases read TGTGCCAGCAGTATTCTAGCGGGAGAGGCGCAAGAGACCCAGTACTTC. It specifies CASSILAGEAQETQYF.